This T cell receptor beta chain derives from a study of T cell repertoires in cytomegalovirus infection. Across the whole study: Public TCR beta signatures marked donors with CMV infection and the matching HLA.

TCRdb processed the reads anew with MiXCR; each CDR3 protein has one entry. This table has some 300,000 distinct CDR3 sequences, around 10% appearing once. General observations from the study: The ex vivo response showed dominance by HLA-C-restricted CMV-specific TCR beta clonotypes. Accumulated public TCR beta family frequency recognized individuals carrying CMV together with the relevant HLA.

This clonotype was observed many times. Its matching antigen is unknown. CDR3 size: 15 residues. CDR1 and CDR2 from the germline V gene are SEHNR and FQNEAQ (reference sequence). V shed 5 bases and J shed 5 bases, with 13 bases lying between them. The genes are TRBV7-9 and TRBJ1-6, with D hard to call. The sequenced material came from PBMCs. The origin of this receptor is a human donor in good health (CMV status not recorded). Some clones in this sample may be carry-over from other donors' samples. The CDR3 here is CASSRLIRNNSPLHF. DNA for the CDR3: TGTGCCAGCAGCCGGCTTATTAGGAATAATTCACCCCTCCACTTT.